Listed below are T cell receptor beta chains from one sample, sequenced in a study of T-cell reconstitution after alpha-beta-depleted transplantation in children. In TCRdb, the PCR reads were re-called with MiXCR into one record per CDR3 protein. Of approximately 520,000 distinct CDR3 sequences in the sample, over 9.5% are singletons; the top ten hold roughly 15%. The starting material was PBMCs, mostly from graft donor cells, obtained 180 days after TCRalphabeta/CD19-depleted stem cell transplant. The receptors here all came from a female patient between 2 and 15 years old who had a stem cell transplant for aplastic anemia, so the T cells may come from the graft donor. Each CDR3 is given with its conserved first and last residue. The D gene is left open where the match is weak. A clone size is listed for some rows: how often the clone was seen (once, few, many), or a class if it is expanded.

j_gene | v_gene | abundance | d_gene | len | CDR3aa | CDR3nt
TRBJ2-3 | TRBV9 | few | TRBD2 | 16 | CASSQGTSLSTDTQYF | TGTGCCAGCAGCCAAGGGACTAGCCTAAGCACAGATACGCAGTATTTT
TRBJ2-4 | TRBV11-3 | - | - | 14 | CASSQPEGGDIQYF | TGTGCCAGCAGTCAGCCCGAGGGTGGGGACATTCAGTACTTC
TRBJ1-4 | TRBV27 | - | TRBD1 | 16 | CASSSRQGRTNEKLFF | TGTGCCAGCAGTTCCCGACAGGGGAGGACTAATGAAAAACTGTTTTTT
TRBJ2-3 | TRBV6-2/TRBV6-3 | few | TRBD2 | 21 | CASSYSTAGTSGSGGPDTQYF | TGTGCCAGCAGTTACTCCACAGCCGGGACTAGCGGGAGTGGAGGCCCAGATACGCAGTATTTT
TRBJ2-7 | TRBV27 | - | - | 16 | CASSFPTGGGGYEQYF | TGTGCCAGCAGTTTTCCCACCGGTGGAGGGGGCTACGAGCAGTACTTC
TRBJ1-6 | TRBV4-3 | - | TRBD1 | 16 | CASSHDSGQGRSPLHF | TGCGCCAGCAGCCACGACTCGGGACAGGGGAGGTCACCCCTCCACTTT
TRBJ2-1 | TRBV2 | few | - | 15 | CASSEDPQSYNEQFF | TGTGCCAGCAGTGAAGATCCCCAGTCCTACAATGAGCAGTTCTTC
TRBJ2-2 | TRBV4-3 | few | TRBD2 | 17 | CASSQDVASGYTGELFF | TGCGCCAGCAGCCAAGATGTCGCTAGCGGATACACCGGGGAGCTGTTTTTT
TRBJ1-1 | TRBV29-1 | many | TRBD1 | 13 | CSVARQGTTEAFF | TGCAGCGTAGCACGACAGGGAACAACTGAAGCTTTCTTT
TRBJ1-1 | TRBV12-3/TRBV12-4 | - | - | 15 | CASSFGFGSGTEAFF | TGTGCCAGCAGTTTTGGGTTTGGTTCAGGCACTGAAGCTTTCTTT
TRBJ2-1 | TRBV3-1 | - | - | 15 | CASSPGQSFWDEQFF | TGTGCCAGCAGCCCCGGACAGTCGTTCTGGGATGAGCAGTTCTTC
TRBJ2-1 | TRBV7-9 | many | TRBD1 | 15 | CASSSLRTGSREQFF | TGTGCCAGCAGTTCTCTTAGGACAGGGTCGCGTGAGCAGTTCTTC
TRBJ1-3 | TRBV6-5 | - | TRBD1 | 15 | CASSYPGQEGNTIYF | TGTGCCAGCAGTTACCCGGGACAGGAAGGAAACACCATATATTTT
TRBJ2-2 | TRBV18 | many | - | 13 | CASSPQGTGELFF | TGCGCCAGCAGCCCGCAGGGGACCGGGGAGCTGTTTTTT
TRBJ2-5 | TRBV11-2 | many | - | 17 | CASSLGSPPGRQETQYF | TGTGCCAGCAGCTTAGGATCCCCGCCAGGGCGCCAAGAGACCCAGTACTTC
TRBJ2-7 | TRBV11-1 | few | - | 22 | CASSLARRFDGTSGINIYEQYF | TGTGCCAGCAGCTTAGCGCGTCGGTTTGACGGAACGAGTGGGATAAACATCTACGAGCAGTACTTC
TRBJ2-2 | TRBV5-6 | many | - | 13 | CASSFTYTGELFF | TGTGCCAGCAGCTTTACGTATACCGGGGAGCTGTTTTTT
TRBJ2-7 | TRBV9 | many | TRBD2 | 15 | CASSLTSGSIYEQYF | TGTGCCAGCAGCTTGACTAGCGGGAGTATTTACGAGCAGTACTTC
TRBJ1-1 | TRBV15 | few | TRBD1 | 16 | CATSRDLTGASTEAFF | TGTGCCACCAGCAGAGATCTGACAGGGGCGAGCACTGAAGCTTTCTTT
TRBJ2-1 | TRBV19 | - | - | 14 | CASSGNPTGNEQFF | TGTGCCAGTAGCGGAAACCCCACTGGTAATGAGCAGTTCTTC
TRBJ2-3 | TRBV29-1 | many | TRBD2 | 14 | CSVESGRAGDTQYF | TGCAGCGTTGAAAGCGGGAGGGCCGGAGATACGCAGTATTTT
TRBJ2-5 | TRBV28 | many | - | 14 | CASSLLGGQETQYF | TGTGCCAGCAGTTTACTAGGCGGTCAAGAGACCCAGTACTTC
TRBJ2-2 | TRBV3-1 | - | - | 15 | CASRPGTFNTGELFF | TGTGCCAGCAGGCCCGGGACATTCAACACCGGGGAGCTGTTTTTT
TRBJ2-7 | TRBV5-1 | - | TRBD1 | 14 | CASSWGQVSYEQYF | TGCGCCAGCAGCTGGGGACAGGTCTCCTACGAGCAGTACTTC
TRBJ2-1 | TRBV7-2 | few | - | 13 | CASSALAFWEQFF | TGTGCCAGCAGCGCTCTGGCTTTTTGGGAGCAGTTCTTC
TRBJ2-1 | TRBV15 | - | TRBD2 | 13 | CATSRDRGRASFF | TGTGCCACCAGCAGAGATCGAGGGAGGGCCTCGTTCTTC